This TCR beta chain came from a study of T cell responses to AZD1222 COVID-19 vaccine. The repertoire was sequenced with immunoSEQ multiplex PCR; TCRdb's copy has only in-frame clones and lacks some. The table has 50,000 to 65,000 clones, 70% to 90% seen once; the top ten hold 14%. CDR1 is GTSNPN and CDR2 is SVGIG in the germline V gene (reference sequence). V gave up 5 bases and J gave up 9 bases; unmatched junction bases: 9. CDR3 size: 14 residues. This chain joins TRBV30 and TRBJ2-1; 11 bases are shared with TRBD2. The receptor was isolated from an adult who received the AZD1222 COVID-19 vaccine. The source material was peripheral blood, sampled 28 days after the second AZD1222 dose. Here the CDR3 reads CAWSIAGGPGEQFF. The CDR3 DNA is TGTGCCTGGTCGATAGCGGGAGGGCCGGGTGAGCAGTTCTTC. The entire variable domain, with the rest obtained from reference TRBV30 and TRBJ2-1, is as follows: SQTIHQWPATLVQPVGSPLSLECTVEGTSNPNLYWYRQAAGRGLQLLFYSVGIGQISSEVPQNLSASRPQDRQFILSSKKLLLSDSGFYLCAWSIAGGPGEQFFGPGTRLTVL.